Following are 32 T cell receptor beta chains from one sample sequenced in a study of response to subunit inactivated influenza vaccine (dated by TCRdb to the late 2010s). The library was generated by RT-PCR. This sample was sequenced with an Illumina HiSeq 2500. The raw public data were reprocessed by TCRdb itself: fastp quality trimming at Q25, MiXCR clonotype calling, in-frame beta chains only. Each entry is one CDR3 protein sequence, shown with its most common DNA and genes. In all, the sample holds approximately 170,000 distinct CDR3 sequences, and more than 10% of those were seen once. Around 32% of the sample is held by the ten biggest clonotypes. The same sample was also used in a study of T cells expressing NK-cell markers. The second paper states: TCR beta cDNA libraries were made by 5'RACE template switching that added a universal primer site and unique molecular identifiers.

The source was CD8+ T cells sorted from PBMCs, collected 11 to 12 days after vaccination. The receptor source for this set is a middle-aged man who received an inactivated influenza vaccine. Donor details come from another sample of the same person, matched by shared clones.

In its sample, this clonotype was seen once. This chain connects TRBV6-5 to TRBJ2-7; D is possibly TRBD2 (5 bases). V was shortened by 5 bases and J by 4 bases, with 15 bases between the two germline ends. The CDR3 totals 14 residues. Germline assignment: CDR1 MNHEY and CDR2 SVGAGI. The CDR3 DNA reads as TGTGCCAGCAGTAACGACCCGGGGTTTTACGAGCAGTACTTC. This codes for CASSNDPGFYEQYF.

The CDR3 DNA follows: TGTGCCAGCAGCTCTTCGGCTATTAATGAAAAACTGTTTTTT. Residues: CASSSSAINEKLFF. The V call is TRBV7-9, the J call TRBJ1-4; D remains unclear. CDR1 is SEHNR and CDR2 is FQNEAQ in the germline V gene (reference sequence). This CDR3 has 14 residues. V shed 4 bases and J shed 4 bases, with 10 bases lying between them.

This clonotype came up a few times. This chain uses TRBV28 with TRBJ1-1; D unresolved. V dropped 3 bases and J dropped 1 base, with 12 bases sitting between them. The V gene's germline CDR1 is MDHEN and CDR2 SYDVKM. CDR3 length equals 15 residues. This chain's CDR3 is CASSFPDISNTEAFF. DNA for the CDR3: TGTGCCAGCAGTTTCCCCGACATATCGAACACTGAAGCTTTCTTT.

This clonotype was counted only a few times. This chain joins TRBV7-6 and TRBJ1-1; D gene uncertain. Trimming removed 7 bases at V and 0 bases at J, with 12 bases between. Germline V gene data show CDR1 as SGHVS and CDR2 as FNYEAQ. The CDR3 spans 14 residues. In DNA, the CDR3 is TGTGCCAGCAAAGAGGGAGGATTGAACACTGAAGCTTTCTTT. Translating gives CASKEGGLNTEAFF.

At least ten counts were recorded for this clonotype. The rearrangement links TRBV7-9 to TRBJ1-2; D not resolved. Per the germline V gene, CDR1 is SEHNR and CDR2 is FQNEAQ (reference sequence). Deletions cut 0 bases from V and 3 bases from J, with 2 bases between. The CDR3 runs to 12 residues. In DNA form, the CDR3 reads TGTGCCAGCAGCTTAGCAGACTATGGCTACACCTTC. Translation gives CASSLADYGYTF. The full variable domain, rest sourced from reference TRBV7-9 and TRBJ1-2, is DTGVSQNPRHKITKRGQNVTFRCDPISEHNRLYWYRQTLGQGPEFLTYFQNEAQLEKSRLLSDRFSAERPKGSFSTLEIQRTEQGDSAMYLCASSLADYGYTFGSGTRLTVV.

The V call is TRBV7-2, the J call TRBJ1-2; 7 bases are shared with TRBD1. Germline CDR1 is SGHTA and CDR2 is FQGNSA. The CDR3 runs to 13 residues. V lost 6 bases and J lost 8; bases outside the gene matches: 9. The CDR3: CASRSGQAGGYTF. The DNA of the CDR3 is TGTGCCAGCAGGTCCGGACAGGCCGGGGGCTACACCTTC.

The CDR3 bases are TGTGCCAGCACCACGCTGGACAGTAACACCGGGGAGCTGTTTTTT. Encoded protein: CASTTLDSNTGELFF. The V call is TRBV6-1, the J call TRBJ2-2, with D possibly being TRBD1 (6 bases). CDR1 MNHNS and CDR2 SASEGT come from the germline V gene. This CDR3 is built from 15 residues. The germline V and J ends were trimmed by 7 bases and 2 bases, with 14 bases remaining between them.

This clonotype was picked up many times. This rearrangement joins TRBV29-1 to TRBJ2-1, with 8 bases matching TRBD2. The CDR3 runs 17 residues. Germline trimming cut 1 base from V and 2 bases from J; bases unmatched to any gene: 10. CDR1 SQVTM and CDR2 ANQGSEA come from the germline V gene. CDR3 loop: CSVEVTLGRGAYNEQFF. Here the CDR3 DNA reads TGCAGCGTTGAAGTAACCCTGGGGCGGGGGGCCTACAATGAGCAGTTCTTC.

The CDR3 nucleotides are TGTGCCAGTAGTATACTAGCCTCCTACGAGCAGTACTTC. Amino acids: CASSILASYEQYF. The gene calls are TRBV19 and TRBJ2-7; D may be TRBD2 (5 bases). Germline CDR1 reads LNHDA; CDR2 reads SQIVND (reference sequence). Trimming left V 2 bases short and J 0 bases short, with 5 bases between. The CDR3 is 13 residues long.

The rearrangement joins TRBV15 to TRBJ1-1, with TRBD1 matching 9 bases. The V gene's germline CDR1 is LNHNV and CDR2 YYDKDF (reference sequence). The length of the CDR3 is 15 residues. J gave up 8 bases and V 0 bases, and 7 bases lay outside the gene matches. The CDR3 reads CATSRDRGQGTEAFF. The CDR3 DNA follows: TGTGCCACCAGCAGAGATAGGGGACAGGGCACCGAAGCTTTCTTT.

This clonotype was observed at least ten times. The V gene is TRBV5-1, the J gene TRBJ2-3; D is unresolved. The CDR3 is 15 residues long. Looked up from germline, CDR1 is SGHRS and CDR2 is YFSETQ. V was clipped by 5 bases and J by 4 bases, with 17 bases between them. Here the CDR3 DNA reads TGCGCCAGCAGACGGACCCAGGCTTTAGCAGATACGCAGTATTTT. This encodes CASRRTQALADTQYF.

This clonotype was counted between two and nine times. The V call is TRBV2, the J call TRBJ2-6; D call uncertain. This CDR3 contains 15 residues. V lost 10 bases to trimming and J lost 0 bases, with 13 bases between them. Germline assignment: CDR1 SNHLY and CDR2 FYNNEI. DNA of the CDR3: TGTGCCATTGGAAGACCCGGCTCTGGGGCCAACGTCCTGACTTTC. This sequence encodes CAIGRPGSGANVLTF. The full variable domain, rest sourced from reference TRBV2 and TRBJ2-6, is EPEVTQTPSHQVTQMGQEVILRCVPISNHLYFYWYRQILGQKVEFLVSFYNNEISEKSEIFDDQFSVERPDGSNFTLKIRSTKLEDSAMYFCAIGRPGSGANVLTFGAGSRLTVL.

This clonotype has more than one count but fewer than ten. The J gene is TRBJ2-4, the V gene TRBV4-3, with D perhaps matching TRBD1 (6 bases). The germline V and J ends were trimmed by 0 bases and 13 bases, with 13 bases remaining between them. This CDR3 region has 13 residues. CDR1 and CDR2 from the germline V gene are LGHNA and YSLEER. The CDR3 loop is CASSQDRQGPQYF. The DNA for the CDR3 is TGCGCCAGCAGCCAAGATCGTCAGGGGCCGCAGTACTTC.

This clonotype was observed a handful of times. The chain has TRBV7-9 and TRBJ2-5, with 8 bases that match TRBD2. Germline V gene data show CDR1 as SEHNR and CDR2 as FQNEAQ (reference sequence). Trimming removed 4 bases from V and 2 bases from J; junction bases left unmatched: 3. The CDR3 is 14 residues long. The DNA for the CDR3 is TGTGCCAGCAGCTCTGGACTAGCACAAGAGACCCAGTACTTC. It translates to CASSSGLAQETQYF.

This clonotype was counted between two and nine times. J is TRBJ1-1 and V is TRBV12-3 or TRBV12-4, with TRBD1 as a possible D gene (5 bases). The CDR3 length is 14 residues. With 1 base removed from V and 7 bases from J, the gap between germline ends came to 13 bases. The CDR3 sequence: CASSLVGGADEAFF. The CDR3, as DNA: TGTGCCAGCAGTTTAGTTGGTGGGGCCGATGAAGCTTTCTTT.

The J gene is TRBJ1-1, the V gene TRBV11-2; D ambiguous. Trimming removed 1 base at V and 3 bases at J, with 9 bases between. This CDR3 has 14 residues. Per germline, CDR1 SGHAT and CDR2 FQNNGV. CDR3 sequence: CASSLGEGYTEAFF. The CDR3, as DNA: TGTGCCAGCAGCTTAGGGGAAGGGTACACTGAAGCTTTCTTT.

The V and J genes are TRBV7-6 and TRBJ2-1; D is ambiguous. The CDR3 contains 14 residues. Looked up from germline, CDR1 is SGHVS and CDR2 is FNYEAQ. The V end was cut by 4 bases, the J end by 5 bases, with 12 bases between. For the CDR3, the DNA is TGTGCCAGCAGCTATACCGAATCAGACAATGAGCAGTTCTTC. Translation: CASSYTESDNEQFF.

The rearrangement uses TRBV7-9 and TRBJ2-4, with D unclear. Trimming took off 5 bases at V and 3 bases at J, with 5 bases between the two ends. CDR3 length: 12 amino acids. Germline V gene data show CDR1 as SEHNR and CDR2 as FQNEAQ (reference sequence). CDR3 sequence reads: CASSPNKNIQYF. DNA for the CDR3: TGTGCCAGCAGCCCAAACAAAAACATTCAGTACTTC.

This clonotype has only a few counts. The chain employs TRBV11-2 and TRBJ1-1; no clear D. The germline CDR1 and CDR2 sequences are SGHAT and FQNNGV. Trimming removed 5 bases at V and 4 bases at J, with 20 bases between. This CDR3 contains 16 residues. The CDR3 region has the DNA TGTGCCAGCAGCCCGGAACCAAGGGTATCGAGCACTGAAGCTTTCTTT. Translating it yields CASSPEPRVSSTEAFF.

This clonotype was found many times. V gene TRBV9 combines with J gene TRBJ2-7, with TRBD1 as a possible D gene (9 bases). This CDR3 is built from 15 residues. Germline values: CDR1 SGDLS, CDR2 YYNGEE. Trimming cost V 4 bases and J 6 bases, with 20 bases left between them. In DNA, the CDR3 is TGTGCCAGCAGCCCGGGGGGGGACAGGGTCATCGAGCAGTACTTC. Residues: CASSPGGDRVIEQYF.

V gene TRBV15 combines with J gene TRBJ2-1; D perhaps matches TRBD1 (5 bases). The CDR3 has 13 residues. V lost 2 bases and J 5 bases, leaving 7 bases between the germline ends. Germline-derived CDR1 and CDR2 are LNHNV and YYDKDF (reference sequence). The CDR3 DNA follows: TGTGCCACCAGCAGAACGACAGACAATGAGCAGTTCTTC. Its protein product is CATSRTTDNEQFF.

The rearrangement links TRBV12-3 or TRBV12-4 to TRBJ2-7; tentatively, D is TRBD1 (6 bases). The CDR3 consists of 16 residues. With 6 bases removed from V and 3 bases from J, the gap between germline ends came to 21 bases. Written as DNA, the CDR3 is TGTGCCAGCAGCCCAGGCCCTCCTAGGGGGTACTACGAGCAGTACTTC. Protein sequence: CASSPGPPRGYYEQYF.

This clonotype turned up a few times. CDR3 coding DNA: TGTGCCAGCAGTTCCCTCTTTTTGAGGGGGCACAGCTCTGGGGCCAACGTCCTGACTTTC. Encoded protein: CASSSLFLRGHSSGANVLTF. The chain joins TRBV28 to TRBJ2-6; 7 bases agree with TRBD1. V lost 4 bases and J lost 0; bases outside the gene matches: 15. The CDR3 has 20 residues. Germline V gene lookup returns CDR1 MDHEN and CDR2 SYDVKM.

The V and J genes are TRBV11-2 and TRBJ2-7, with TRBD1 identical over 10 bases. From germline, CDR1 is SGHAT and CDR2 FQNNGV. Trimming at V came to 1 base and at J to 7 bases, leaving 10 bases not matched to a gene. This CDR3 region has 16 residues. CDR3 residues: CASSLADRGQAVEQYF. CDR3 bases: TGTGCCAGCAGCTTAGCCGACAGGGGGCAGGCAGTGGAGCAGTACTTC.

The sample holds one count of this clonotype. One base away lies a much larger clone, so this may be a sequencing read error. The V gene is TRBV4-3, the J gene TRBJ2-4; D ambiguous. CDR3 length: 19 amino acids. Germline V gene lookup returns CDR1 LGHNA and CDR2 YSLEER. The CDR3 DNA is TGCGCCAGCGGCCAAGTTTGGACGACCTCCCAGGATGCCAAAAACATTCAGTACTTC. This gives the protein CASGQVWTTSQDAKNIQYF.

This clonotype came up a few times. The genes are TRBV19 and TRBJ2-1; TRBD2 is a possible D gene (5 bases). This CDR3 contains 18 residues. Germline CDR1 and CDR2: LNHDA and SQIVND (reference sequence). V was cut by 3 bases and J by 5 bases, with 23 bases left in between. The CDR3 nucleotides read TGTGCCAGTAGTATTTATTCGGTGTTAGCGAACGCTAACAATGAGCAGTTCTTC. Protein: CASSIYSVLANANNEQFF.

This clonotype turned up a few times. The DNA of the CDR3 is TGTGCCAGCAGTCCAATCAATAGCGGAGAAGGCGGTTACTTC. Its protein is CASSPINSGEGGYF. The chain combines TRBV28 with TRBJ2-7, with D tentatively TRBD2 (6 bases). Trimming left V 5 bases short and J 13 bases short, with 24 bases between. The CDR3 covers 14 residues. Germline lookup yields CDR1 MDHEN and CDR2 SYDVKM.

This chain uses TRBV7-9 with TRBJ2-5; 10 bases match TRBD2. From germline, CDR1 is SEHNR and CDR2 FQNEAQ (reference sequence). This CDR3 spans 16 amino acids. V was pared by 2 bases and J by 2 bases, with 5 bases of the junction left unmatched. The CDR3 region is CASSLLPAGGQETQYF. CDR3 DNA sequence: TGTGCCAGCAGCTTATTGCCAGCGGGGGGGCAAGAGACCCAGTACTTC.

The V call is TRBV11-2, the J call TRBJ2-7; TRBD1 matches at 8 bases. J was trimmed by 3 bases and V by 5 bases; bases with no gene match: 15. The CDR3 is 17 residues long. The germline CDR1 and CDR2 sequences are SGHAT and FQNNGV. The CDR3 DNA follows: TGTGCCAGCAGCCCCGCCCCGAGGACAGGGATTTTCTACGAGCAGTACTTC. As protein: CASSPAPRTGIFYEQYF.

This clonotype was detected many times. The V gene is TRBV7-8, the J gene TRBJ2-7, with D perhaps being TRBD1 or TRBD2 (6 bases each). CDR1 is SGHVS, CDR2 FQNEAQ, per germline. This CDR3 has 14 residues. V gave up 1 base and J gave up 5 bases, with 12 bases separating them. CDR3 sequence reads: CASSLEDGGHEQYF. In DNA, the CDR3 is TGTGCCAGCAGCTTAGAAGATGGGGGGCACGAGCAGTACTTC.

The genes are TRBV12-3 or TRBV12-4 and TRBJ2-7, with D possibly being TRBD1 (6 bases). V lost 2 bases and J 0 bases, leaving 11 bases between the germline ends. This CDR3 contains 15 residues. For the CDR3, the DNA is TGTGCCAGCAGTTTATCAGGGGCCCTCTCCTACGAGCAGTACTTC. Its protein product is CASSLSGALSYEQYF.

This clonotype was seen ten or more times. The rearrangement joins TRBV5-1 to TRBJ2-1; TRBD2 aligns across 9 bases. Germline CDR1 is SGHRS and CDR2 is YFSETQ. The CDR3 length is 14 residues. Germline trimming cut 7 bases from V and 4 bases from J; bases unmatched to any gene: 6. The CDR3 loop is CASGIAGGYNEQFF. Here the CDR3 DNA reads TGCGCCAGCGGGATCGCGGGAGGGTACAATGAGCAGTTCTTC. The complete variable domain, with remaining parts taken from reference TRBV5-1 and TRBJ2-1, reads KAGVTQTPRYLIKTRGQQVTLSCSPISGHRSVSWYQQTPGQGLQFLFEYFSETQRNKGNFPGRFSGRQFSNSRSEMNVSTLELGDSALYLCASGIAGGYNEQFFGPGTRLTVL.